This TCR beta chain originates from a study of STAT5B mutations in CD4+ large granular lymphocyte leukemia. CDR1 and CDR2 from the germline V gene are KGHSH and LQKENI. The CDR3 is 14 residues long. The germline V and J ends were trimmed by 0 bases and 9 bases, with 9 bases remaining between them. TCRdb's table, derived via immunoSEQ multiplex PCR, lists solely in-frame clones and lacks some. The table includes tens of thousands of clones, about 75% detected once. The TCR originated in a human donor in good health. V gene TRBV18 combines with J gene TRBJ1-6; no definite D call. Sequencing was carried out using CD4+ T cells from blood buffy coats. CDR3 sequence reads: CASSPPLAASPLHF. The CDR3 DNA sequence: TGTGCCAGCTCACCACCTCTGGCGGCTTCACCCCTCCACTTT.